A selection of T cell receptor beta chains follows, all from one sample in a study of blood T cell repertoires in COVID-19. Profiled with immunoSEQ multiplex PCR; TCRdb holds only in-frame clones, not every one. The data hold approximately 310,000 clones, with approximately 87% observed a single time. Material: peripheral blood. The receptors were sampled from a woman between 45 and 65 years old who had recovered from COVID-19. CDR3s include the opening cysteine and the closing phenylalanine or tryptophan. D genes are given only for firm matches. Clone size is stated in some rows and not others, as once, few, many or a class when expanded.

D	size	V	J	DNA	CDR3
-	many	TRBV27	TRBJ1-5	TGTGCCAGACTCCCCATGGGCAGCAATCAGCCCCAGCATTTT	CARLPMGSNQPQHF
-	-	TRBV3-1/TRBV3-2	TRBJ1-3	TGTGCCAGCAGCCAATTTCGAGGGCTCAGCTCTGGAAACACCATATATTTT	CASSQFRGLSSGNTIYF
-	-	TRBV5-1	TRBJ1-3	TGCGCCAGCAGCTTGGACCCAGGGGCTGGAAACACCATATATTTT	CASSLDPGAGNTIYF
TRBD1	-	TRBV27	TRBJ1-2	TGTGCCAGCACCCGGGGACAGGGCGGCTATGGCTACACCTTC	CASTRGQGGYGYTF
TRBD2	-	TRBV9	TRBJ2-7	TGTGCCAGCAGCGCTATAGCGGGAGGGCCGGGCGAGCAGTACTTC	CASSAIAGGPGEQYF
TRBD1	few	TRBV19	TRBJ1-2	TGTGCCAGTAGTACGCGGACAGGGTGGGGCTACACCTTC	CASSTRTGWGYTF
TRBD2	-	TRBV7-8	TRBJ2-5	TGTGCCAGCAGCCCTCCTCGACTAGCGGGAGCCCAAGAGACCCAGTACTTC	CASSPPRLAGAQETQYF
TRBD2	few	TRBV27	TRBJ2-7	TGTGCCAGCAGTTCATGGGGGACTAGCCCCTACGAGCAGTACTTC	CASSSWGTSPYEQYF
-	once	TRBV28	TRBJ2-5	TGTGCCAGCAGTTATCGACCGCGGGAGACCCAGTACTTC	CASSYRPRETQYF
-	-	TRBV11-2	TRBJ2-7	TGTGCCAGCAGCCTATCCAGATCGGGATACGAGCAGTACTTC	CASSLSRSGYEQYF
TRBD2	-	TRBV27	TRBJ2-1	TGTGCCAGCAGTGACGGGACTAGCGTGACTGAGCAGTTCTTC	CASSDGTSVTEQFF
TRBD1	-	TRBV2	TRBJ1-1	TGTGCCAGCAGTCGGGACCCAGACAGGGATCGGACTGAAGCTTTCTTT	CASSRDPDRDRTEAFF
-	-	TRBV18	TRBJ2-5	TGTGCCAGCTCACCACCAAATATAGAGACCCAGTACTTC	CASSPPNIETQYF
-	-	TRBV12-2	TRBJ1-3	TGTGCAAGTCGCTTTATGCAGGGCATGGGGAACACCATATATTTT	CASRFMQGMGNTIYF
-	-	TRBV5-5	TRBJ2-2	TGTGCCAGCAGCTTCCATCTAACTAGAAGGAGCGGGGAGCTGTTTTTT	CASSFHLTRRSGELFF
TRBD1	-	TRBV7-9	TRBJ2-3	TGTGCCAGCAGAAAGGGACAGGGGACAACAGATACGCAGTATTTT	CASRKGQGTTDTQYF
TRBD1	once	TRBV7-3	TRBJ2-5	TGTGCCAGCAGCCGAGACAGGGTGGGGACCCAGTACTTC	CASSRDRVGTQYF
TRBD1	-	TRBV19	TRBJ1-6	TGTGCCATCTCAGGGGGCAAGAATTCACCCCTCCACTTT	CAISGGKNSPLHF
TRBD1	few	TRBV30	TRBJ1-3	TGTGCCTGGAGTCCGTGGAGGGGACAGGGATCTTCTGGAAACACCATATATTTT	CAWSPWRGQGSSGNTIYF
-	-	TRBV11-2	TRBJ1-5	TGTGCCAGCAGCTTGACAGGCGGTAGCAATCAGCCCCAGCATTTT	CASSLTGGSNQPQHF
-	-	TRBV28	TRBJ1-5	TGTGCCAGCACCTCTACTTTCTTCAATCAGCCCCAGCATTTT	CASTSTFFNQPQHF
TRBD1	-	TRBV11-3	TRBJ1-1	TGTGCCAGCAGCTTAGGACAGGGCGGCAGGGCTGAAGCTTTCTTT	CASSLGQGGRAEAFF
TRBD1	-	TRBV4-1	TRBJ1-1	TGCGCCAGCAGCCAAAGACAGGGGAACACTGAAGCTTTCTTT	CASSQRQGNTEAFF
TRBD1	-	TRBV6-2/TRBV6-3	TRBJ2-2	TGTGCCAGCAGTTACCCCGACAGGGCGGACACCGGGGAGCTGTTTTTT	CASSYPDRADTGELFF
-	-	TRBV7-9	TRBJ2-7	TGTGCCAGCAGCCCAGATACTAAACTACGCTACGAGCAGTACTTC	CASSPDTKLRYEQYF
-	-	TRBV24-1	TRBJ2-2	TGTGCCACCAGGGGACAAAACACCGGGGAGCTGTTTTTT	CATRGQNTGELFF
TRBD1	once	TRBV27	TRBJ1-1	TGTGCCAGCTACCAACAGGGGACGAACACTGAAGCTTTCTTT	CASYQQGTNTEAFF
TRBD2	-	TRBV28	TRBJ2-7	TGTGCCAGCAGTTTTAGCGGGGGGGCCTACGAGCAGTACTTC	CASSFSGGAYEQYF
-	-	TRBV7-9	TRBJ1-1	TGTGCCAGCAGCTTAGGTGTAAGCTCGGGGGCTGAAGCTTTCTTT	CASSLGVSSGAEAFF
TRBD2	-	TRBV5-8	TRBJ2-3	TGTGCCAGCAGCGAAGCGGGAGGGCCCGGAGATACGCAGTATTTT	CASSEAGGPGDTQYF
TRBD1	-	TRBV10-3	TRBJ2-1	TGTGCCCTCGGGGCCGGGACAGGTTACAATGAGCAGTTCTTC	CALGAGTGYNEQFF
-	-	TRBV7-6	TRBJ2-2	TGTGCCAGCAGCGGTAACAGTATTACGAACACCGGGGAGCTGTTTTTT	CASSGNSITNTGELFF
TRBD1	-	TRBV25-1	TRBJ2-1	TGTGCCAGCAGTGACCACAGGGGACACAATGAGCAGTTCTTC	CASSDHRGHNEQFF
-	-	TRBV12-3/TRBV12-4	TRBJ1-3	TGTGCCAGCAGTTTGTTCGGTGGAAACACCATATATTTT	CASSLFGGNTIYF
-	-	TRBV3-1/TRBV3-2	TRBJ2-2	TGTGCCAGCAGCCAAGTGAGGTCCACCGGGGAGCTGTTTTTT	CASSQVRSTGELFF
-	-	TRBV3-1/TRBV3-2	TRBJ1-2	TGTGCCAGCAGCCGCCACAATAACTATGGCTACACCTTC	CASSRHNNYGYTF
-	-	TRBV9	TRBJ1-6	TGTGCCAGCAGCCCGAGTTGGAGGAGGAATTCACCCCTCCACTTT	CASSPSWRRNSPLHF